This section outlines one TCR beta chain sequence together with its context. This sample is part of a study of T cell changes during pregnancy in multiple sclerosis. TCRdb's table, derived via immunoSEQ multiplex PCR, lists solely in-frame clones and lacks some. The data hold over 80,000 clones, with just under 95% observed a single time. V lost 4 bases and J lost 2; bases outside the gene matches: 9. Germline V CDR1 and CDR2: MDHEN, SYDVKM. The CDR3 is 16 amino acids. This TCR derives from a female donor in good health, enrolled as a control in a pregnancy study. The material sequenced was peripheral blood, taken in the third trimester of pregnancy. The rearrangement joins TRBV28 to TRBJ2-7; TRBD2 matches at 9 bases. CDR3 nucleotide sequence: TGTGCCAGCAGTTACGACCGACTAGCGGTAACCTACGAGCAGTACTTC. Translating gives CASSYDRLAVTYEQYF.